This TCR beta chain was identified in a study of naive and memory T cell subsets. The sample holds many counts of this clonotype. What it binds is unknown. Study-level findings and limits: TCR counts from RNA may reflect activation-linked expression changes. Each distinct alpha or beta sequence counts as one clonotype. Naive repertoires, especially CD8, held a few larger clonotypes, possibly memory cells re-expressing CD45RA. Over 90% of naive TCR sequences appeared only once after error correction, unlike memory subsets.

The CDR3 totals 12 residues. Germline-derived CDR1 and CDR2 are DFQATT and SNEGSKA (reference sequence). Trimming took 1 base from V and 7 from J, leaving 7 bases between them. Both TRBC1 and TRBC2 were covered by a beta constant-region primer of two equimolar oligonucleotides. Nested alpha and beta constant-region primers with the SP2 primer drove four PCR rounds on ligated cDNA. TCRdb reprocessed the UMI-ligation and nested PCR reads with MiXCR, giving one entry per CDR3 protein. The data contain roughly 100,000 distinct CDR3 sequences, approximately 10% of them singletons. Cells stained for CD3, CD4, CD8, CD45RA and CD27 were sorted into four subsets.

This sequence joins TRBV20-1 and TRBJ1-4; D is uncertain. Input material: naive CD4+ T cells from blood. The source is a human donor in good health. The CDR3 protein is CSARVRPEKLFF. The DNA for the CDR3 is TGCAGTGCTAGAGTCAGGCCTGAAAAACTGTTTTTT.